The subject of this entry is one T cell receptor (beta chain). Antigen specificity is unknown. The sample is drawn from a study of shared clonotypes between healthy human individuals. Broader study findings: Shared clonotypes across all four donors exceeded non-shared ones in generation probability.

Germline loops: CDR1 SNHLY, CDR2 FYNNEI. Between the trimmed V and J ends, which lost 9 bases and 2 bases, there was a span of 13 bases. The length of the CDR3 is 13 residues. Genomic DNA (from each subset) was split evenly across several immunoSEQ plates. Measured with immunoSEQ multiplex PCR; TCRdb has only the in-frame clones, and not every one. The sample holds about 710,000 clones; approximately 72% are singletons and the top ten take 1.8%. The material sequenced was memory CD4+ T cells sorted from blood. Regarding subset: CD45RA-negative fraction. The clonotype originates from a woman aged 25 to 45 in good health. The chain has TRBV2 and TRBJ1-1; maybe TRBD1 (6 bases). In DNA, the CDR3 is TGTGCCAGTCATGGACAGACAAACACTGAAGCTTTCTTT. Translated, it gives CASHGQTNTEAFF.